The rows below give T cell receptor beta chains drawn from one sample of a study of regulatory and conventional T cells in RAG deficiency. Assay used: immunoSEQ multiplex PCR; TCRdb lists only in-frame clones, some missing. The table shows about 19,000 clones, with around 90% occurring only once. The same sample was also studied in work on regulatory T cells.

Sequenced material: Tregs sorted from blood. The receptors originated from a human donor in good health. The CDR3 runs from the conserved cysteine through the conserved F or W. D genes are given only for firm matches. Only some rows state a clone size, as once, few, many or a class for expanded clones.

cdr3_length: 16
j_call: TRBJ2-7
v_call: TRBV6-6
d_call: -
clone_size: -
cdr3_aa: CASCLGGGVGVDEQYF
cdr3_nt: TGTGCCAGCTGCCTAGGTGGGGGAGTTGGGGTGGACGAGCAGTACTTC

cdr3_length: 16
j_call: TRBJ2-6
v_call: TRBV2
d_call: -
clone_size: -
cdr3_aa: CASSARTPIGANVLTF
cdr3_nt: TGTGCCAGCAGTGCCAGGACCCCTATCGGGGCCAACGTCCTGACTTTC

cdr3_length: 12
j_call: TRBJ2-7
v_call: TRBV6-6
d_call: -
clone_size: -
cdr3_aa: CATERPTGEQYF
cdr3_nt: TGTGCCACCGAGAGGCCCACTGGCGAGCAGTACTTC

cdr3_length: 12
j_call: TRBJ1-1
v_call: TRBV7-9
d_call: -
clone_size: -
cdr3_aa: CASSLEPTEAFF
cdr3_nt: TGTGCCAGCAGCTTAGAGCCCACTGAAGCTTTCTTT

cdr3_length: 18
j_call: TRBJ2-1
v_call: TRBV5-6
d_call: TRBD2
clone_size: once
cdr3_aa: CASSFEKRSGGKYNEQFF
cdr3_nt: TGTGCCAGCAGCTTTGAAAAGCGTAGCGGGGGGAAATACAATGAGCAGTTCTTC

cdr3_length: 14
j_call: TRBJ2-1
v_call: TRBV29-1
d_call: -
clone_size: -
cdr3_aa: CSDEPGLPGNEQFF
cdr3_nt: TGCAGCGATGAACCGGGACTGCCGGGGAATGAGCAGTTCTTC

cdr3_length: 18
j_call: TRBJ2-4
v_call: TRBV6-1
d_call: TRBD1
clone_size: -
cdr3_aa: CASSEVPGQGAAKNIQYF
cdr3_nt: TGTGCCAGCAGCGAAGTCCCGGGACAGGGGGCGGCCAAAAACATTCAGTACTTC

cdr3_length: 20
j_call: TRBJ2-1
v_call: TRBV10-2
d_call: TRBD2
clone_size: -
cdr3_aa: CASSLRTSASGRASRNEQFF
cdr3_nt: TGCGCCAGCAGTTTAAGGACATCGGCTAGCGGGAGGGCCTCGAGGAATGAGCAGTTCTTC

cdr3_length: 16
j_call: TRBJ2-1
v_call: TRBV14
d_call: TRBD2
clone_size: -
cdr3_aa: CASSQVTPSGRHEQFF
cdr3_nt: TGTGCCAGCAGCCAAGTTACCCCTAGCGGGAGGCATGAGCAGTTCTTC

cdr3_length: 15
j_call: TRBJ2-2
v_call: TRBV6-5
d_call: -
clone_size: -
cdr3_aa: CASSWQQDLSGELFF
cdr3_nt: TGTGCCAGCAGTTGGCAACAGGACCTTAGCGGGGAGCTGTTTTTT

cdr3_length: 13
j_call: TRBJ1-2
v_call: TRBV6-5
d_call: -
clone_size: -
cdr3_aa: CASNINSLYGYTF
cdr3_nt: TGTGCCAGCAATATCAACTCGTTGTATGGCTACACCTTC

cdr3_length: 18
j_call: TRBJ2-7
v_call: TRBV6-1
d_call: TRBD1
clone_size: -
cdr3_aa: CASSVPPGQGATPYEQYF
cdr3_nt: TGTGCCAGCAGTGTACCTCCGGGACAGGGGGCTACTCCCTACGAGCAGTACTTC

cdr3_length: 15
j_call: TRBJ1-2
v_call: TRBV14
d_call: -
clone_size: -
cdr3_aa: CASSPILGGIYGYTF
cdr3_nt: TGTGCCAGCAGCCCTATCCTGGGGGGCATCTATGGCTACACCTTC

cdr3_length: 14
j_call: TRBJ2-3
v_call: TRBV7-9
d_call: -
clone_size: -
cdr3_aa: CASSLATTTDTQYF
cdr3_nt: TGTGCCAGCAGCTTAGCGACTACCACAGATACGCAGTATTTT

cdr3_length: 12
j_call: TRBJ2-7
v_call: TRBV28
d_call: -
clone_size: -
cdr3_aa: CASSLRIYEQYF
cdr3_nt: TGTGCCAGCAGTTTAAGAATATACGAGCAGTACTTC

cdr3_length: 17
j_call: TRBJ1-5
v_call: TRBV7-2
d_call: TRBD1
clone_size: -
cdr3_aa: CASSLEAQGVGNQPQHF
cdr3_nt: TGTGCCAGCAGCTTAGAGGCCCAGGGGGTGGGCAATCAGCCCCAGCATTTT

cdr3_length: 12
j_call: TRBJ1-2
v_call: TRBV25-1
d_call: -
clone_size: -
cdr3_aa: CASSVGTGGYTF
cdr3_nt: TGTGCCAGCAGTGTAGGGACGGGAGGCTACACCTTC

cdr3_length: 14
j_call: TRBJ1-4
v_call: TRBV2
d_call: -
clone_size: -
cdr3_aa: CASNSFPPDEKLFF
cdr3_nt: TGTGCCAGCAACTCATTCCCTCCGGACGAAAAACTGTTTTTT

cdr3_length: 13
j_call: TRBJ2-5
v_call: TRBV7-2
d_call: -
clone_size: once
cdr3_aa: CASSLGLAETQYF
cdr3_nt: TGTGCCAGCAGCTTAGGCTTGGCAGAGACCCAGTACTTC

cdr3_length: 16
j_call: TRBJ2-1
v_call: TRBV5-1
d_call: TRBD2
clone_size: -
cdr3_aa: CASSSTGTRAYNEQFF
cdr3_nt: TGCGCCAGCAGCTCAACCGGGACTAGGGCCTACAATGAGCAGTTCTTC

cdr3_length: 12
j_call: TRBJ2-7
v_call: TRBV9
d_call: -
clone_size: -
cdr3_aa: CASSGTSYEQYF
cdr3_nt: TGTGCCAGCAGTGGGACTTCCTACGAGCAGTACTTC

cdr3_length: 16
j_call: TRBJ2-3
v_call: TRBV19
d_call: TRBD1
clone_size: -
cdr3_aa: CASRPNQGAWADTQYF
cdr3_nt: TGTGCCAGTAGGCCAAACCAGGGGGCGTGGGCAGATACGCAGTATTTT

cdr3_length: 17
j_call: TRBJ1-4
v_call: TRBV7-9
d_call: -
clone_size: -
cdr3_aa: CASSGPMGDPTNEKLFF
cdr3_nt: TGTGCCAGCAGCGGCCCGATGGGAGACCCAACTAATGAAAAACTGTTTTTT

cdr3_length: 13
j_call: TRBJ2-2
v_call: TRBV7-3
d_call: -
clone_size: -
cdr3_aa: CASSLISNGELFF
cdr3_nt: TGTGCCAGCAGCTTAATCAGTAACGGGGAGCTGTTTTTT

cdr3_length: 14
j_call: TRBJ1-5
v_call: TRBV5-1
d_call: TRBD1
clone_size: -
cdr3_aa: CASSWGTGEQPQHF
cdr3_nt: TGCGCCAGCAGCTGGGGGACAGGGGAGCAGCCCCAGCATTTT

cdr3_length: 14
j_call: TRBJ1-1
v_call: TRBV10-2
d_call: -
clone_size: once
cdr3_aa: CASSNLGKNTEAFF
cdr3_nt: TGCGCCAGCAGTAATCTAGGGAAGAACACTGAAGCTTTCTTT

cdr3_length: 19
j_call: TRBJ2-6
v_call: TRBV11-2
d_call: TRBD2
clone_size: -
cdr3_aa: CASSLVKVAGGAGANVLTF
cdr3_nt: TGTGCCAGCAGCTTAGTAAAAGTAGCGGGAGGAGCTGGGGCCAACGTCCTGACTTTC

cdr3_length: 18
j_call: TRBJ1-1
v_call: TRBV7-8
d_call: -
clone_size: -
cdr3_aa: CASSLSPPTRGANTEAFF
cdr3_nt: TGTGCCAGCAGCTTAAGTCCCCCGACGAGGGGAGCTAACACTGAAGCTTTCTTT

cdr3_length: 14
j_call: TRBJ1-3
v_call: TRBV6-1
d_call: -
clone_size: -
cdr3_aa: CASRLTAPGNTIYF
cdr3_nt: TGTGCCAGCAGATTGACAGCTCCTGGAAACACCATATATTTT

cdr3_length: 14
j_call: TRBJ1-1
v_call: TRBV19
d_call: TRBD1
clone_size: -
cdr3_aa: CASSTPGGRTEAFF
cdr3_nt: TGTGCCAGTAGTACTCCAGGGGGTCGAACTGAAGCTTTCTTT

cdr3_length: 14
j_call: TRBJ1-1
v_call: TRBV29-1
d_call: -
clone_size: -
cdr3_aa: CSVTAPPGGGEAFF
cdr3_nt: TGCAGCGTCACCGCCCCCCCGGGCGGGGGTGAAGCTTTCTTT

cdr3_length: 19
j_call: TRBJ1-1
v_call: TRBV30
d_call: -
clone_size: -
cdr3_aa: CAWSPLRSREGIFYTEAFF
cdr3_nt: TGTGCCTGGAGTCCCTTGAGGAGCCGGGAGGGGATTTTTTACACTGAAGCTTTCTTT

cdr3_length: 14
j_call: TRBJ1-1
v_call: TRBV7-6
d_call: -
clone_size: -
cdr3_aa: CASSLKVQNTEAFF
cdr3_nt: TGTGCCAGCAGCTTAAAGGTCCAGAACACTGAAGCTTTCTTT

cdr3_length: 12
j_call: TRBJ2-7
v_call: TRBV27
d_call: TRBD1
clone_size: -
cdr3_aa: CASRQGVREQYF
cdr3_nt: TGTGCCTCAAGACAGGGGGTGCGGGAGCAGTACTTC

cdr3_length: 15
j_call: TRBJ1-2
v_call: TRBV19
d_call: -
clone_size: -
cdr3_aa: CASWSEGTGSLGYTF
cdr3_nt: TGTGCCAGTTGGTCGGAGGGTACAGGGTCCCTTGGCTACACCTTC

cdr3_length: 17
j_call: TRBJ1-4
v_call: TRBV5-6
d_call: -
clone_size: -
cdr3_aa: CASSLAEARGFNEKLFF
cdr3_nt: TGTGCCAGCAGCTTGGCGGAGGCCAGGGGATTTAATGAAAAACTGTTTTTT

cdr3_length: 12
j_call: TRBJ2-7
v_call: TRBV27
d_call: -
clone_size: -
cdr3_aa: CASSRFVGEQYF
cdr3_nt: TGTGCCAGCAGTCGGTTCGTGGGCGAGCAGTACTTC

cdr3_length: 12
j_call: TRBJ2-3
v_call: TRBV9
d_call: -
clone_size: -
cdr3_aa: CASSYSTDTQYF
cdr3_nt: TGTGCCAGCAGCTATAGCACAGATACGCAGTATTTT

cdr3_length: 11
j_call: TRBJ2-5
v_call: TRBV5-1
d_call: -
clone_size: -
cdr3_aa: CASSLEETQYF
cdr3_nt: TGCGCCAGCAGCTTGGAAGAGACCCAGTACTTC

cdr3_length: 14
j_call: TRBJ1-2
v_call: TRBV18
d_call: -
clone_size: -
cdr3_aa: CASSPGPGPYGYTF
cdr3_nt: TGTGCCAGCTCACCAGGGCCAGGACCCTATGGCTACACCTTC

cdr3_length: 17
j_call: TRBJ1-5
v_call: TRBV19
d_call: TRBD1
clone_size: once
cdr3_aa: CASSTTPGQVAGQPQHF
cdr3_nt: TGTGCCAGTAGTACCACACCCGGACAGGTGGCAGGTCAGCCCCAGCATTTT

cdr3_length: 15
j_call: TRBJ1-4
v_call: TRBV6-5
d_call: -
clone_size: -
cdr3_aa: CASSYAALGGEKLFF
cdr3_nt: TGTGCCAGCAGTTACGCCGCCCTCGGCGGGGAAAAACTGTTTTTT

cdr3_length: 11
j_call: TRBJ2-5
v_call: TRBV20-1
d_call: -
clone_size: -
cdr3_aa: CSARRVQTQYF
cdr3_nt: TGCAGTGCTAGACGTGTCCAGACCCAGTACTTC

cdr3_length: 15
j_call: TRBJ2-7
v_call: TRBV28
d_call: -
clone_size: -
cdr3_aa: CASSRSGPMAYEQYF
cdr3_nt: TGTGCCAGCAGTCGAAGCGGCCCCATGGCCTACGAGCAGTACTTC

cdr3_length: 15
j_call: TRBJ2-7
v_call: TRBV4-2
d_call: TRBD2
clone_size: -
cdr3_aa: CASSQVERGAYEQYF
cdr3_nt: TGTGCCAGCAGCCAAGTTGAACGGGGGGCCTACGAGCAGTACTTC